This T cell receptor beta chain appears in the sequencing data of a study of beta chain features in type 1 diabetes. Broader study findings: TCRB CDR3s from Type 1 diabetes patients were moderately but significantly shorter in all four CD4+ subsets.

Reverse transcription of all isolated RNA meant that expressed TCRB transcripts were sequenced. Sequenced by immunoSEQ multiplex PCR; TCRdb stores in-frame clones only, minus some. The table lists about 400,000 clones, approximately 12% of them singletons. Germline assignment: CDR1 SGHDN and CDR2 FVKESK. This CDR3 spans 13 amino acids. Trimming took 4 bases from V and 2 from J, leaving 9 bases between them. The sample holds a few counts of this clone. Antigen specificity is unknown. The sample comprised naive CD4+ T cells from blood. The rearrangement uses TRBV14 and TRBJ2-7, with D maybe TRBD1 (6 bases). This TCR came from a woman aged 18-29 years with type 1 diabetes. CDR3 coding DNA: TGTGCCAGCAGCCGGGACACCACCTACGAGCAGTACTTC. Its protein product is CASSRDTTYEQYF.